The 19 T cell receptor beta chains below all came from one sample that was sequenced in a study of naive and memory T cell subsets. Antigens for these TCRs are unknown. An equimolar mix of two oligonucleotides served as the beta constant-region primer for TRBC1 and TRBC2. Nested alpha and beta constant-region primers with the SP2 primer drove four PCR rounds on ligated cDNA. TCRdb reprocessed the UMI-ligation and nested PCR reads via MiXCR and lists one record per CDR3 protein. Here the sample spans about 90,000 distinct CDR3 sequences, roughly 12% being singletons. Study-level results: Naive repertoires, especially CD8, held a few larger clonotypes, possibly memory cells re-expressing CD45RA.

Sequencing was done on a sample of naive CD4+ T cells from blood. These receptor sequences come from a human donor in good health.

The rearrangement joins TRBV6-2 or TRBV6-3 to TRBJ2-7; no clear D. The CDR3 spans 14 residues. Germline V gene sequence: CDR1 MNHEY, CDR2 SVGEGT. V lost 7 bases and J 7 bases, leaving 20 bases between the germline ends. CDR3 DNA: TGTGCCAGCACTCAAGATCTACGGTTTGGGGAGCAGTACTTC. It codes for CASTQDLRFGEQYF.

This chain joins TRBV30 and TRBJ1-1; D is ambiguous. With 3 bases removed from V and 4 bases from J, the gap between germline ends came to 15 bases. The CDR3 sequence is 14 residues long. The germline V gene encodes CDR1 GTSNPN and CDR2 SVGIG (reference sequence). The CDR3 sequence: CAWSRDGIGTEAFF. CDR3 in DNA: TGTGCCTGGAGCCGTGATGGGATTGGCACTGAAGCTTTCTTT.

The chain joins TRBV20-1 to TRBJ2-7; 7 bases line up with TRBD2. The length of the CDR3 is 14 residues. Trimming at V came to 3 bases and at J to 2 bases, leaving 7 bases not matched to a gene. The germline V gene encodes CDR1 DFQATT and CDR2 SNEGSKA (reference sequence). The CDR3 DNA is TGCAGTGCTAGGGGGGGGGGGACGGCCTACGAGCAGTACTTC. The encoded protein is CSARGGGTAYEQYF.

This clonotype was seen at least ten times. The chain carries TRBV15 and TRBJ1-2; 7 nucleotides line up with TRBD1. This CDR3 has 16 residues. Germline V gives CDR1 LNHNV, CDR2 YYDKDF (reference sequence). J lost 1 base, V lost 1 base, and 6 bases had no gene match. CDR3 region: CATSRATGDNNYGYTF. The DNA of the CDR3 is TGTGCCACCAGCAGAGCAACAGGGGATAATAACTATGGCTACACCTTC.

This clonotype was counted at least ten times. This chain links TRBV29-1 with TRBJ2-1; 9 nucleotides align to TRBD2. With V trimmed by 7 bases and J by 6 bases, 10 bases remained unmatched. This CDR3 has 14 amino acids. CDR1 SQVTM and CDR2 ANQGSEA come from the germline V gene. CDR3 residues: CSARTGLAGNEQFF. The CDR3 region has the DNA TGCAGCGCACGAACGGGACTAGCCGGCAATGAGCAGTTCTTC.

This chain joins TRBV7-2 and TRBJ2-3, with 8 positions matching TRBD1. The CDR3 length is 19 residues. Germline CDR1 SGHTA, CDR2 FQGNSA. The V and J ends lost 5 bases and 2 bases, in that order; junction bases with no gene match: 18. CDR3 residues: CASSQTGAAVERYTDTQYF. The CDR3 nucleotides read TGTGCCAGCAGCCAGACAGGGGCGGCTGTGGAGCGTTACACAGATACGCAGTATTTT.

J is TRBJ2-2 and V is TRBV7-9, with D unclear. Trimming pared 0 bases from V and 0 bases from J, leaving 8 bases between. CDR1 and CDR2 (germline): SEHNR, FQNEAQ (reference sequence). This CDR3 contains 16 residues. CDR3 region: CASSLARGANTGELFF. The CDR3 DNA follows: TGTGCCAGCAGCTTAGCTCGCGGAGCGAACACCGGGGAGCTGTTTTTT. Looking up the rest from reference TRBV7-9 and TRBJ2-2 gives the full variable domain: DTGVSQNPRHKITKRGQNVTFRCDPISEHNRLYWYRQTLGQGPEFLTYFQNEAQLEKSRLLSDRFSAERPKGSFSTLEIQRTEQGDSAMYLCASSLARGANTGELFFGEGSRLTVL.

The chain recombines TRBV20-1 with TRBJ2-2; unclear D gene. The germline V and J ends were trimmed by 6 bases and 6 bases, with 11 bases remaining between them. The CDR3 is 12 residues long. CDR1 and CDR2 from the germline V gene are DFQATT and SNEGSKA (reference sequence). The DNA of the CDR3 is TGCAGTGCCAAAACCAAGCCCGGGGAGCTGTTTTTT. Translation gives CSAKTKPGELFF.

The chain joins TRBV5-1 to TRBJ2-2, with D tentatively TRBD2 (5 bases). Looked up from germline, CDR1 is SGHRS and CDR2 is YFSETQ. The CDR3 is 15 amino acids. Between the trimmed V and J ends, which lost 1 base and 3 bases, there was a span of 10 bases. CDR3 nucleotides: TGCGCCAGCAGCTTGATGACTACTTACACCGGGGAGCTGTTTTTT. This sequence encodes CASSLMTTYTGELFF.

This clonotype was observed a few times. The rearrangement joins TRBV3-1 to TRBJ1-6, with D possibly matching TRBD1 (5 bases). Germline-derived CDR1 and CDR2 are LGHDT and YNNKEL (reference sequence). V dropped 2 bases and J dropped 13 bases, with 15 bases sitting between them. The CDR3 is made up of 14 amino acids. The CDR3 DNA is TGTGCCAGCAGCCAACAAGTAGGGGCCTTCCCCCTCCACTTT. It yields the protein CASSQQVGAFPLHF.

The CDR3 DNA is TGTGCCAGTAGTAGACAGGCCGACTTTGTTGGCTACACCTTC. It yields the protein CASSRQADFVGYTF. The V call is TRBV19, the J call TRBJ1-2; the D gene is possibly TRBD1 (6 bases). V was shortened by 4 bases and J by 7 bases, with 16 bases between the two germline ends. Germline V lookup: CDR1 LNHDA, CDR2 SQIVND (reference sequence). The CDR3 sequence is 14 residues long.

The chain joins TRBV7-2 to TRBJ2-3, with D hard to call. Germline V CDR1 and CDR2: SGHTA, FQGNSA. This CDR3 spans 15 amino acids. V was clipped by 3 bases and J by 0 bases, with 10 bases between them. CDR3 in amino acids: CASSFISGSTDTQYF. DNA of the CDR3: TGTGCCAGCAGCTTCATATCCGGGAGCACAGATACGCAGTATTTT.

This clonotype has at least ten counts. This sequence joins TRBV10-3 and TRBJ1-5, with TRBD1 matching over 7 bases. CDR3 length: 14 residues. The junction had 2 bases not matched to a gene; V was cut back by 3 bases and J by 3 bases. Germline loops: CDR1 ENHRY, CDR2 SYGVKD. CDR3: CAISDGTVNQPQHF. In DNA form, the CDR3 reads TGTGCCATCAGTGATGGGACAGTCAATCAGCCCCAGCATTTT.

V and J are TRBV14 and TRBJ2-7; D call uncertain. Germline V lookup: CDR1 SGHDN, CDR2 FVKESK. The CDR3 consists of 11 residues. Trimming shortened V by 5 bases and J by 1 base, and 3 bases separated the two germline ends. The CDR3 DNA reads as TGTGCCAGCAGCACATCCTACGAGCAGTACTTC. Amino acids: CASSTSYEQYF.

This clonotype has just a few counts. The chain recombines TRBV7-8 with TRBJ1-4; D unresolved. Per germline, CDR1 SGHVS and CDR2 FQNEAQ. This CDR3 comprises 14 residues. The V end was cut by 1 base, the J end by 8 bases, with 11 bases between. The CDR3 sequence is CASSLGRGGEKLFF. CDR3 DNA: TGTGCCAGCAGCTTAGGGCGTGGCGGGGAAAAACTGTTTTTT.

This clonotype was observed many times. The chain recombines TRBV18 with TRBJ2-1; 9 bases match TRBD2. Germline assignment: CDR1 KGHSH and CDR2 LQKENI. This CDR3 comprises 15 residues. The trim removed 3 bases at V and 4 bases at J, leaving 4 bases unmatched. The CDR3 DNA reads as TGTGCCAGCTCACCTAGCGGGAGCTTATACAATGAGCAGTTCTTC. Its protein is CASSPSGSLYNEQFF.

This clonotype occurred a few times. This chain links TRBV7-8 with TRBJ2-5, with a possible D match to TRBD2 (6 bases). There are 14 residues in the CDR3. The germline V gene has CDR1 SGHVS and CDR2 FQNEAQ. V lost 5 bases and J 2 bases, leaving 12 bases between the germline ends. The CDR3 loop reads CASSPGSGQETQYF. CDR3 DNA sequence: TGTGCCAGCAGCCCGGGGAGCGGGCAAGAGACCCAGTACTTC.

This clonotype was recorded many times. The V and J genes are TRBV20-1 and TRBJ2-2; D is possibly TRBD1 (6 bases). The length of the CDR3 is 12 residues. Germline CDR1 DFQATT, CDR2 SNEGSKA (reference sequence). V lost 7 bases and J lost 7, with 13 bases in between. The DNA for the CDR3 is TGCAGTGTCCGGACAGTGGGCGGGGAGCTGTTTTTT. This sequence encodes CSVRTVGGELFF.

The chain has TRBV10-3 and TRBJ1-1; D is possibly TRBD1 (5 bases). The CDR3 spans 12 residues. V was shortened by 5 bases and J by 5 bases, with 9 bases between the two germline ends. Germline V lookup: CDR1 ENHRY, CDR2 SYGVKD. The CDR3 DNA reads as TGTGCCATCAGTTGGGGGAGAACTGAAGCTTTCTTT. Protein: CAISWGRTEAFF.